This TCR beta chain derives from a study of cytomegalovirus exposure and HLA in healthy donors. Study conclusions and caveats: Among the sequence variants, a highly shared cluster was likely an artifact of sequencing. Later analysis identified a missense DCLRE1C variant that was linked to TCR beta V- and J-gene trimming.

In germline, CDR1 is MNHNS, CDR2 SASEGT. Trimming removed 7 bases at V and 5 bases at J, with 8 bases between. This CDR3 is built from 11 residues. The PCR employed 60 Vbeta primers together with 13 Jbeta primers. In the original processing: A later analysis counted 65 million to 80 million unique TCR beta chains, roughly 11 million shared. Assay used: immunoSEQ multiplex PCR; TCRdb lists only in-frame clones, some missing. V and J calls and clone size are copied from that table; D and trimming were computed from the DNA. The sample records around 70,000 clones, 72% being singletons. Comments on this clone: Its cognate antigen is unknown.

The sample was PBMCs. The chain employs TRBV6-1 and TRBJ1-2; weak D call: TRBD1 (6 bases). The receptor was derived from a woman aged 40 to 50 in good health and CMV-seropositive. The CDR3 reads CASNTGYGYTF. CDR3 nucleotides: TGTGCCAGCAATACAGGGTATGGCTACACCTTC.